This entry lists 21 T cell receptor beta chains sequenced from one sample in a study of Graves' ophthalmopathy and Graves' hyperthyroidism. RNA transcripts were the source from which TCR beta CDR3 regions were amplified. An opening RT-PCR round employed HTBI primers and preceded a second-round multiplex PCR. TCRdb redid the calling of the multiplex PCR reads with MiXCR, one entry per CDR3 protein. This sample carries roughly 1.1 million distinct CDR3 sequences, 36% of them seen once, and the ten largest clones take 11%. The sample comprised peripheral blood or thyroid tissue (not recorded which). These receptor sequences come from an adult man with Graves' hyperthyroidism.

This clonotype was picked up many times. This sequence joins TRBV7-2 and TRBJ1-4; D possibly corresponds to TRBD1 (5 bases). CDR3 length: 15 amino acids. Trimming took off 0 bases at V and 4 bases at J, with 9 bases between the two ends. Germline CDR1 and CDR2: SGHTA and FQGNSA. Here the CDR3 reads CASSLAGPGNEKLFF. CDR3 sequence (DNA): TGTGCCAGCAGCTTAGCGGGGCCTGGTAATGAAAAACTGTTTTTT.

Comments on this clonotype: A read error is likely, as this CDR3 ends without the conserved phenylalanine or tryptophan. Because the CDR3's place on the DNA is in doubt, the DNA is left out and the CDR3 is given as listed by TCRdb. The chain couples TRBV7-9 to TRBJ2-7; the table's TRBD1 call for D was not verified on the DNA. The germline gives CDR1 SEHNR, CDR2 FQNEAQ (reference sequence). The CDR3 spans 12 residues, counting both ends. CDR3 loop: CASSTGRLRQNY.

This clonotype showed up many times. The CDR3 loop reads CASGRTVNTEAFF. The CDR3 region has the DNA TGTGCCAGCGGACGGACGGTGAACACTGAAGCTTTCTTT. This chain uses TRBV19 with TRBJ1-1; no firm D call. The ends were cut back, 9 bases at V and 0 bases at J, with 11 bases in the middle. The CDR3 has 13 residues. Germline V CDR1 and CDR2: LNHDA, SQIVND (reference sequence).

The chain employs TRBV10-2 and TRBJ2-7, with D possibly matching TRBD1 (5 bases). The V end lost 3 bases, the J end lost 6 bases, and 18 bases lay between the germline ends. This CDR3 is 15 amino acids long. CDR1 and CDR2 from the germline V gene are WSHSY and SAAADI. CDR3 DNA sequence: TGCGCCAGCAGTGACTCCGGGCAGGGAATTCCCGAGCAGTACTTC. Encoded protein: CASSDSGQGIPEQYF.

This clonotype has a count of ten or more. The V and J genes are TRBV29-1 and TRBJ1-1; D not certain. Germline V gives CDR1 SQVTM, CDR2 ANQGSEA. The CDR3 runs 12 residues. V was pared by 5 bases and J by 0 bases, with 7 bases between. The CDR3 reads CSVSGMNTEAFF. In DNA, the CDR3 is TGCAGCGTTTCAGGCATGAACACTGAAGCTTTCTTT.

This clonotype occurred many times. The CDR3 spells CASSHDRAVPDGYTF. The CDR3 DNA sequence: TGCGCCAGCAGCCACGACAGGGCTGTGCCGGATGGCTACACCTTC. This rearrangement joins TRBV5-1 to TRBJ1-2, with TRBD1 matching over 7 bases. The CDR3 contains 15 residues. Unmatched junction bases numbered 12, after V lost 4 bases and J lost 6 bases. CDR1 is SGHRS, CDR2 YFSETQ, per germline.

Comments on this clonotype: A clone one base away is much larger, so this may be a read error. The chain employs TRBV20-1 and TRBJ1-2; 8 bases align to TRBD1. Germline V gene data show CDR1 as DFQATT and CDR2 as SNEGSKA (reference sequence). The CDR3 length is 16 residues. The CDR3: CGARDSPRGLVDGYTF. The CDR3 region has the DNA TGCGGTGCTAGAGATTCCCCCAGGGGGCTGGTTGATGGCTACACCTTC.

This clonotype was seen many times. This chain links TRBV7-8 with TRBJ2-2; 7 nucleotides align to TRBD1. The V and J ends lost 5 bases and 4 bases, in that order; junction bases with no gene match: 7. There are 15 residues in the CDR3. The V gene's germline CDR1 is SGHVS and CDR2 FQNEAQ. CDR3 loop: CASSLRQGSTGELFF. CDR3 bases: TGTGCCAGCAGCCTAAGACAGGGATCCACCGGGGAGCTGTTTTTT.

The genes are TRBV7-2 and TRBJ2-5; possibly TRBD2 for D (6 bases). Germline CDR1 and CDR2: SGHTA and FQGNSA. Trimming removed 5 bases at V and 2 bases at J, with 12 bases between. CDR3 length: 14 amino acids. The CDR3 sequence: CASSETGTQETQYF. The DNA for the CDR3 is TGTGCCAGCAGCGAGACCGGGACTCAAGAGACCCAGTACTTC.

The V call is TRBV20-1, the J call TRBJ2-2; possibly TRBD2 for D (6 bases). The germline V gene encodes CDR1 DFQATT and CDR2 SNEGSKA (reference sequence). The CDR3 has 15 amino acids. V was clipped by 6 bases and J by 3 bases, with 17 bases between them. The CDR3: CSANSGGTHTGELFF. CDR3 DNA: TGCAGTGCCAACAGCGGAGGGACTCACACCGGGGAGCTGTTTTTT.

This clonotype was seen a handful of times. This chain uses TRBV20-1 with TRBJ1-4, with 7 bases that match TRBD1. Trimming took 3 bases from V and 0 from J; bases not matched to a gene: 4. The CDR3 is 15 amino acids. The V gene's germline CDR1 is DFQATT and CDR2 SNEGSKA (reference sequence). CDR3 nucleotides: TGCAGTGCTAGGGTGGACAGGACAACTAATGAAAAACTGTTTTTT. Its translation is CSARVDRTTNEKLFF.

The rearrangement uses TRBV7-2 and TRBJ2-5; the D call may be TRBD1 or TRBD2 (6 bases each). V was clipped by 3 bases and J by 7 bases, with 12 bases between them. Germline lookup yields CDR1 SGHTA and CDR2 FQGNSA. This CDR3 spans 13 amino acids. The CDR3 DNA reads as TGTGCCAGCAGCTTGCGGGACAAAGGGACCCAGTACTTC. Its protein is CASSLRDKGTQYF.

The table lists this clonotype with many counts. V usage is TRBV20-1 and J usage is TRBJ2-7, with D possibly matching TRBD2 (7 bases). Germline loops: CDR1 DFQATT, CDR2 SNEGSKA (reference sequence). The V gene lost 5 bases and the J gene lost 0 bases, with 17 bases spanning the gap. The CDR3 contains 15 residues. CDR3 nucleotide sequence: TGCAGTGCTGGGGGCGGCGGGAGTATCTCCTACGAGCAGTACTTC. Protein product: CSAGGGGSISYEQYF.

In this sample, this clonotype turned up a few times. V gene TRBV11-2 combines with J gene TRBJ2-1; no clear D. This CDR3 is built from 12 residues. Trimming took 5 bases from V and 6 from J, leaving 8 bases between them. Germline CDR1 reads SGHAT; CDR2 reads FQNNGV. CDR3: CASSRTRNEQFF. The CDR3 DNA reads TGTGCCAGCAGCCGAACCCGCAATGAGCAGTTCTTC. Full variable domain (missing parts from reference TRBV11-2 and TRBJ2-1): EAGVAQSPRYKIIEKRQSVAFWCNPISGHATLYWYQQILGQGPKLLIQFQNNGVVDDSQLPKDRFSAERLKGVDSTLKIQPAKLEDSAVYLCASSRTRNEQFFGPGTRLTVL.

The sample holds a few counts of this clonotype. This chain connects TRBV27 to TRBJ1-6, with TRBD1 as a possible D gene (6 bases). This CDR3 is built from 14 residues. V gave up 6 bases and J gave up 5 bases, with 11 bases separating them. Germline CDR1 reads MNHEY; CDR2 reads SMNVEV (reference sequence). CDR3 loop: CASRITGNNSPLHF. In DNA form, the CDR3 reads TGTGCCAGCAGAATAACAGGGAATAATTCACCCCTCCACTTT.

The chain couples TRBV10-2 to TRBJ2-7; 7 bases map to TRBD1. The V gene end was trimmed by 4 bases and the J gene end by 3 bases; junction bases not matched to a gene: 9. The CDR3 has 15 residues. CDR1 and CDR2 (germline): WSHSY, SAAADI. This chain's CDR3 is CASSAGQANDYEQYF. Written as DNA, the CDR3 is TGCGCCAGCAGTGCTGGACAGGCAAACGACTACGAGCAGTACTTC.

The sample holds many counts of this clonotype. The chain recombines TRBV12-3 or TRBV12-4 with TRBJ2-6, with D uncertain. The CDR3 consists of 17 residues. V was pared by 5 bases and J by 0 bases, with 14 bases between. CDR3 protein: CASSTNLRSSGANVLTF. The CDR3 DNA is TGTGCCAGCAGTACCAACCTTCGGAGCTCTGGGGCCAACGTCCTGACTTTC.

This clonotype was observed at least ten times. CDR3 region: CAWSVGERDPQHF. CDR3 sequence (DNA): TGTGCCTGGAGTGTCGGGGAGCGTGATCCCCAGCATTTT. The chain has TRBV30 and TRBJ1-5; D is unclear. Germline loops: CDR1 GTSNPN, CDR2 SVGIG (reference sequence). V was cut by 0 bases and J by 10 bases, with 13 bases left in between. The CDR3 totals 13 residues.

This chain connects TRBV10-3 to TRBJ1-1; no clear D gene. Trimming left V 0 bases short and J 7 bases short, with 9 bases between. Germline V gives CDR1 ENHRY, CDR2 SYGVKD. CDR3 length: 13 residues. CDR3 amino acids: CAISESKPHEAFF. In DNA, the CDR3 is TGTGCCATCAGTGAGTCGAAACCGCATGAAGCTTTCTTT.

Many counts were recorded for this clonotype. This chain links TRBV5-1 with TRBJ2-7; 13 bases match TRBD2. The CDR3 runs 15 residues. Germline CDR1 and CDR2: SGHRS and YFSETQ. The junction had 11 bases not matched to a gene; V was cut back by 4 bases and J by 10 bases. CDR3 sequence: CASSSSGGLAGIQYF. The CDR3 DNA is TGCGCCAGCAGCAGCTCCGGGGGACTAGCGGGAATCCAGTACTTC.

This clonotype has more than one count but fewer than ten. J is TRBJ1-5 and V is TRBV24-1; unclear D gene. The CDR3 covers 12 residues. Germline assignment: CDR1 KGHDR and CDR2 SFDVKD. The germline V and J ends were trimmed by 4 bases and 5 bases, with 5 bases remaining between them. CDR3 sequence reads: CATSDGYQPQHF. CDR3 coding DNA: TGTGCCACCAGTGACGGTTATCAGCCCCAGCATTTT.